These 18 T cell receptor beta chains were sequenced from one sample in a study of shared clonotypes between healthy human individuals. The protocol was immunoSEQ multiplex PCR, while the TCRdb copy is restricted to in-frame clones and leaves out a portion. The table includes approximately 2.5 million clones, 93% detected once. The sample comprised naive CD4+ T cells from PBMCs. The subset here: CD45RA+ positively selected. The source is a man between 18 and 35 years old in good health. Some clones in this sample may be carry-over from other donors' samples.

The chain employs TRBV19 and TRBJ2-7, with D maybe TRBD2 (5 bases). This CDR3 is 15 amino acids long. Germline V gene lookup returns CDR1 LNHDA and CDR2 SQIVND (reference sequence). Trimming took off 4 bases at V and 4 bases at J, with 17 bases between the two ends. The CDR3 DNA is TGTGCCAGTAGTACGGAGACGGGGTCCACGTACGAGCAGTACTTC. Translating it yields CASSTETGSTYEQYF.

V and J are TRBV6-5 and TRBJ2-5, with D perhaps matching TRBD1 or TRBD2 (5 bases each). V was cut by 0 bases and J by 6 bases, with 14 bases left in between. The CDR3 consists of 15 residues. From germline, CDR1 is MNHEY and CDR2 SVGAGI. The CDR3 bases are TGTGCCAGCAGTTACTCGGGACGGCTTGGGAAGACCCAGTACTTC. Translation: CASSYSGRLGKTQYF.

In DNA, the CDR3 is TGTGCCACTCTAAAACAGGGGCGGATCGGGGAGCTGTTTTTT. This encodes CATLKQGRIGELFF. This chain uses TRBV19 with TRBJ2-2; TRBD1 agrees at 7 bases. The V gene end was trimmed by 10 bases and the J gene end by 7 bases; junction bases not matched to a gene: 12. CDR1 is LNHDA and CDR2 is SQIVND in the germline V gene (reference sequence). This CDR3 region has 14 residues.

The chain employs TRBV28 and TRBJ2-5; tentatively, D is TRBD1 (5 bases). TRBJ2-7 matches the DNA end more closely, so the J call is doubtful. From germline, CDR1 is MDHEN and CDR2 SYDVKM. This CDR3 has 12 residues. CDR3 amino acids: CASSLRQGEQYF. DNA of the CDR3: TGTGCCAGCAGTTTGAGGCAGGGCGAGCAGTACTTC.

V is TRBV5-6 and J is TRBJ2-5; D remains unclear. This CDR3 contains 14 residues. The V gene lost 4 bases and the J gene lost 2 bases, with 12 bases spanning the gap. In germline, CDR1 is SGHDT, CDR2 YYEEEE. CDR3 DNA sequence: TGTGCCAGCAGCCTCAACAGATCTCAAGAGACCCAGTACTTC. Translation gives CASSLNRSQETQYF.

The V gene is TRBV4-3, the J gene TRBJ2-3; maybe TRBD1 (6 bases). Germline V gives CDR1 LGHNA, CDR2 YSLEER. The length of the CDR3 is 15 residues. Trimming stripped 4 bases from V and 2 bases from J, with 13 bases between. In nucleotides, the CDR3 is TGCGCCAGCAGCCTCCAGACAGGACTCACAGATACGCAGTATTTT. Its protein is CASSLQTGLTDTQYF.

The V and J genes are TRBV14 and TRBJ2-7, with 13 bases aligning to TRBD2. This CDR3 spans 15 amino acids. Germline CDR1 SGHDN, CDR2 FVKESK. Trimming at V came to 6 bases and at J to 0 bases, leaving 2 bases not matched to a gene. In nucleotides, the CDR3 is TGTGCCAGCAGGAGGACTAGCGGGGGCTCCTACGAGCAGTACTTC. Its protein product is CASRRTSGGSYEQYF.

As concerns this clone: Distinct nucleotide sequences in the sample also encode this CDR3. This chain joins TRBV30 and TRBJ2-3; D is undetermined. V lost 0 bases and J lost 5, with 6 bases in between. Germline CDR1 and CDR2: GTSNPN and SVGIG (reference sequence). The CDR3 covers 12 residues. The CDR3 nucleotides read TGTGCCTGGAGTGTGGGTGGAGATACGCAGTATTTT. Translating it yields CAWSVGGDTQYF.

V gene TRBV5-1 combines with J gene TRBJ2-3; TRBD2 matches at 10 bases. Germline CDR1 reads SGHRS; CDR2 reads YFSETQ. The CDR3 totals 17 residues. After removal of 0 bases from V and 0 bases from J, the junction contained 4 bases not matched to a gene. This chain's CDR3 is CASSLDLTSGSTDTQYF. Here the CDR3 DNA reads TGCGCCAGCAGCTTGGATCTGACTAGCGGGAGCACAGATACGCAGTATTTT.

Turning to this clone: Other DNA sequences in this specimen translate into the identical CDR3. The chain carries TRBV7-2 and TRBJ1-5; D gene ambiguous. CDR3 length equals 14 residues. Per germline, CDR1 SGHTA and CDR2 FQGNSA. V was cut by 4 bases and J by 2 bases, with 9 bases left in between. The CDR3 DNA follows: TGTGCCAGCAGCTCTAGGAGGGGCAATCAGCCCCAGCATTTT. It is translated as CASSSRRGNQPQHF. Variable domain in full (rest from reference TRBV7-2 and TRBJ1-5): GAGVSQSPSNKVTEKGKDVELRCDPISGHTALYWYRQSLGQGLEFLIYFQGNSAPDKSGLPSDRFSAERTGGSVSTLTIQRTQQEDSAVYLCASSSRRGNQPQHFGDGTRLSIL.

The chain has TRBV27 and TRBJ1-2; the D gene is possibly TRBD1 (6 bases). The ends were cut back, 3 bases at V and 1 base at J, with 18 bases in the middle. CDR3 length: 17 residues. In germline, CDR1 is MNHEY, CDR2 SMNVEV (reference sequence). The CDR3 spells CASSLVPGGHNNYGYTF. CDR3 sequence (DNA): TGTGCCAGCAGTTTGGTCCCCGGGGGGCATAATAACTATGGCTACACCTTC.

The V call is TRBV30, the J call TRBJ2-6; TRBD2 might be the D (6 bases). The CDR3 totals 14 residues. Germline V CDR1 and CDR2: GTSNPN, SVGIG (reference sequence). V dropped 7 bases and J dropped 2 bases, with 12 bases sitting between them. CDR3 nucleotides: TGTGCCTCCTCTAGGGAGGCTGGGGCCAACGTCCTGACTTTC. It is translated as CASSREAGANVLTF.

J is TRBJ2-5 and V is TRBV30; the D gene could be TRBD1 or TRBD2 (5 bases each). The germline V gene encodes CDR1 GTSNPN and CDR2 SVGIG (reference sequence). V dropped 4 bases and J dropped 5 bases, with 23 bases sitting between them. The CDR3 runs 16 residues. CDR3 in amino acids: CAWTTGTVPRRETQYF. The CDR3 nucleotides are TGTGCCTGGACCACCGGGACCGTCCCTCGGAGGGAGACCCAGTACTTC.

The chain couples TRBV4-2 to TRBJ2-2; 11 positions agree with TRBD2. CDR1 is LGHNA and CDR2 is YNFKEQ in the germline V gene. The CDR3 extends over 20 amino acids. J was trimmed by 7 bases and V by 0 bases; bases with no gene match: 16. CDR3 DNA sequence: TGTGCCAGCAGCCAAGATTCCGGGACTAGCGGACACCCTGAGGACGGGGAGCTGTTTTTT. It encodes CASSQDSGTSGHPEDGELFF.

The V and J genes are TRBV29-1 and TRBJ2-1; no firm D call. This CDR3 contains 10 residues. Germline lookup yields CDR1 SQVTM and CDR2 ANQGSEA. Trimming shortened V by 7 bases and J by 8 bases, and 9 bases separated the two germline ends. CDR3: CSGGADEQFF. In DNA, the CDR3 is TGCAGCGGCGGCGCGGATGAGCAGTTCTTC.

Details on this clone: Distinct nucleotide sequences in the sample also encode this CDR3. This rearrangement joins TRBV28 to TRBJ1-1; D uncertain. Looked up from germline, CDR1 is MDHEN and CDR2 is SYDVKM. The CDR3 length is 12 residues. V was cut by 6 bases and J by 2 bases, with 7 bases left in between. CDR3 residues: CASRELNTEAFF. The CDR3 DNA is TGTGCCAGCAGGGAGTTAAACACTGAAGCTTTCTTT.

This rearrangement joins TRBV11-2 to TRBJ2-1; TRBD2 matches 9 bases. CDR3 length: 17 residues. Germline V CDR1 and CDR2: SGHAT, FQNNGV. V trimming: 5 bases; J trimming: 0 bases; junction bases outside the gene matches: 8. The CDR3 protein is CASSNLLSGSSYNEQFF. The DNA for the CDR3 is TGTGCCAGCAGCAACCTCCTTAGCGGGAGCTCCTACAATGAGCAGTTCTTC.

The CDR3 region has the DNA TGTGCCAGCAGTTTAAATGAGGGCGATGAGCAGTTCTTC. Translating gives CASSLNEGDEQFF. The rearrangement joins TRBV28 to TRBJ2-1; maybe TRBD2 (5 bases). This CDR3 contains 13 residues. V lost 2 bases, J lost 8 bases, and 10 bases lay in between. Germline CDR1 is MDHEN and CDR2 is SYDVKM.